This TCR beta chain was recorded in a study of cytomegalovirus exposure and HLA in healthy donors. PCR amplification relied on 60 Vbeta primers (plus 13 Jbeta primers). Method: immunoSEQ multiplex PCR; TCRdb's copy keeps in-frame clones and lacks some. The table shows 130,000 or so clones, with 70% to 80% occurring only once. CDR1 and CDR2 from the germline V gene are SGHTA and FQGTGA. The CDR3 runs 14 residues. V shed 5 bases and J shed 4 bases, with 12 bases lying between them. The source is a female donor in good health and CMV-seronegative. The chain employs TRBV7-3 and TRBJ1-3; a weak D match, TRBD1 (5 bases). Sequenced sample: PBMCs. CDR3 protein: CASSPGTGGNTIYF. DNA of the CDR3: TGTGCCAGCAGCCCGGGGACTGGAGGAAACACCATATATTTT.